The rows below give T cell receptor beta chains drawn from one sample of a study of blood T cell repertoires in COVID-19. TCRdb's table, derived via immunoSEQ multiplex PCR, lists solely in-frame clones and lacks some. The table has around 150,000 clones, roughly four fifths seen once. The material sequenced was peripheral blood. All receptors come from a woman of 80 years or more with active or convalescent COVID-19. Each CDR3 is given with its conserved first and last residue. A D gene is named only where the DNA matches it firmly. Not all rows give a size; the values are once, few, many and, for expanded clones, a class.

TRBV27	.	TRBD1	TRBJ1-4	CASTSRGGLTGMNEKLFF	TGTGCCAGCACTTCCCGCGGTGGGTTGACAGGGATGAATGAAAAACTGTTTTTT
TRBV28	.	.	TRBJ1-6	CASRDGGSYNSPLHF	TGTGCCAGCAGGGACGGAGGCTCCTATAATTCACCCCTCCACTTT
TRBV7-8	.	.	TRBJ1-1	CASSLGEKMNTEAFF	TGTGCCAGCAGCCTCGGGGAAAAAATGAACACTGAAGCTTTCTTT
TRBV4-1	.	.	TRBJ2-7	CASSQDPREDEQYF	TGCGCCAGCAGCCAAGACCCCAGGGAGGACGAGCAGTACTTC
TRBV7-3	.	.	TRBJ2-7	CASSSQGYEQYF	TGTGCCAGCAGCTCACAGGGCTACGAGCAGTACTTC
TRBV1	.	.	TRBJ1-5	CTSSQVPNQPQHF	TGCACCAGCAGCCAAGTCCCTAATCAGCCCCAGCATTTT
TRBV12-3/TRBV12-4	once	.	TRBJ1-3	CASSTTVGNTIYF	TGTGCCAGCAGTACGACAGTAGGAAACACCATATATTTT
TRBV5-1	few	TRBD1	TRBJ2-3	CASSFRGTGVTDTQYF	TGCGCCAGCAGCTTTCGAGGGACAGGGGTAACAGATACGCAGTATTTT
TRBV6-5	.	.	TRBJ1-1	CASVPRLNLNTEAFF	TGTGCCAGCGTCCCCCGACTTAACCTGAACACTGAAGCTTTCTTT
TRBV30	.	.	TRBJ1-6	CAWRGRGSSYNSPLHF	TGTGCCTGGAGGGGGCGTGGTAGTTCCTATAATTCACCCCTCCACTTT
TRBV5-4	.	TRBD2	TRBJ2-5	CASSRGTNQETQYF	TGTGCCAGCAGCAGAGGGACTAACCAAGAGACCCAGTACTTC
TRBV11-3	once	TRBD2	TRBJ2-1	CASSLGTSGTQFF	TGTGCCAGCAGCTTGGGGACTAGCGGGACCCAGTTCTTC
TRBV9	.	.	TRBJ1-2	CASSDDRSNYGYTF	TGTGCCAGCAGCGATGACAGATCTAACTATGGCTACACCTTC
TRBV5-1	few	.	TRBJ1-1	CASSLDTGGSTEAFF	TGCGCCAGCAGCTTGGATACAGGAGGGAGCACTGAAGCTTTCTTT
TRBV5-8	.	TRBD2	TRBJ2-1	CASSLKAGGRNEQFF	TGTGCCAGCAGCTTGAAAGCGGGGGGGCGAAATGAGCAGTTCTTC
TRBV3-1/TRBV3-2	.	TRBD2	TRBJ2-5	CASSQVRCGGERDFWETQYF	TGTGCCAGCAGCCAAGTCCGGTGCGGGGGGGAAAGGGATTTTTGGGAGACCCAGTACTTC
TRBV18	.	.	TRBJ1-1	CASSHQAGTNRKNTEAFF	TGTGCCAGCTCACACCAGGCGGGTACGAATAGGAAGAACACTGAAGCTTTCTTT
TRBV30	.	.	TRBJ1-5	CAWGVQGNQPQHF	TGTGCCTGGGGCGTACAGGGAAATCAGCCCCAGCATTTT
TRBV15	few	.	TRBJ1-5	CATSRSGDQPQHF	TGTGCCACCAGCAGATCGGGAGACCAGCCCCAGCATTTT
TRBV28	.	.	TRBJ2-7	CASSYLGGTYEQYF	TGTGCCAGCAGCTACCTTGGGGGCACCTACGAGCAGTACTTC